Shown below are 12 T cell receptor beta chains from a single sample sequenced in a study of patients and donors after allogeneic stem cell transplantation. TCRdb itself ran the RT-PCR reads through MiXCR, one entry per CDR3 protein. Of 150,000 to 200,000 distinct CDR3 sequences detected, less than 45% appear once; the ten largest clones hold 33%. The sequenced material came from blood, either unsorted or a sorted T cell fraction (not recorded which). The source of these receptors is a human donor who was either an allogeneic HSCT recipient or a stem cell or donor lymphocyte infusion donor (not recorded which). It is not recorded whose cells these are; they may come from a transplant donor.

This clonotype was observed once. CDR3 coding DNA: TGCGCCAGCACCCCTAGCTGGAATGAGCAGTTCTTC. It encodes CASTPSWNEQFF. The chain recombines TRBV10-2 with TRBJ2-1, with D possibly TRBD2 on 5 matching bases. Germline CDR1 and CDR2: WSHSY and SAAADI. V was clipped by 7 bases and J by 7 bases, with 11 bases between them. The CDR3 extends over 12 amino acids.

CDR3 DNA: TGTGCCATCAGTGAGTCTGCCGGGGAGCTGTTTTTT. This encodes CAISESAGELFF. This rearrangement joins TRBV10-3 to TRBJ2-2; D uncertain. The ends were cut back, 0 bases at V and 6 bases at J, with 2 bases in the middle. The CDR3 has 12 amino acids. Germline loops: CDR1 ENHRY, CDR2 SYGVKD.

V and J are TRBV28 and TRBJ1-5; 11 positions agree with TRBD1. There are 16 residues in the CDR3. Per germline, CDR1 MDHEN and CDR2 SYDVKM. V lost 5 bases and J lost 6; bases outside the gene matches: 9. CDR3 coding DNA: TGTGCCAGCAGTGATCCGGGACAGGGGGTGAGTCAGCCCCAGCATTTT. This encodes CASSDPGQGVSQPQHF.

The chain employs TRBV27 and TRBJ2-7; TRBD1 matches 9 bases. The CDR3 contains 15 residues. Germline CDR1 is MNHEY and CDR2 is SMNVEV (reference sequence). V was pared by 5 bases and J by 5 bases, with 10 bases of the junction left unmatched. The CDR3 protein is CASSLGDREWNEQYF. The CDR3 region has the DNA TGTGCCAGCAGTCTCGGGGACAGGGAATGGAACGAGCAGTACTTC.

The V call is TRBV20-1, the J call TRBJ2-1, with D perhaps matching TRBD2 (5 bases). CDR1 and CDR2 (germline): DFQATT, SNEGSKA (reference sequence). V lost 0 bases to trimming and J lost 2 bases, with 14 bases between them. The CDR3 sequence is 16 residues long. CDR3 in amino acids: CSARDASGFTYNEQFF. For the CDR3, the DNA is TGCAGTGCTAGAGATGCAAGCGGATTTACCTACAATGAGCAGTTCTTC.

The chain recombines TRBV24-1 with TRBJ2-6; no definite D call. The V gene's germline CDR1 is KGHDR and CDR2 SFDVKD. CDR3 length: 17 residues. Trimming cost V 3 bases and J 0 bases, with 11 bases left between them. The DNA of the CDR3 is TGTGCCACCAGTGATACGCCGGCAGCCTCTGGGGCCAACGTCCTGACTTTC. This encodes CATSDTPAASGANVLTF.

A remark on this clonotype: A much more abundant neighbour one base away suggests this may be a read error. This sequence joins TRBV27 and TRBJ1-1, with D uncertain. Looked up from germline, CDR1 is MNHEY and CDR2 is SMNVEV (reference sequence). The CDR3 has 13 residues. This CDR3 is CASSLKPGTEALF. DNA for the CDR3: TGTGCCAGCAGTTTAAAACCTGGCACTGAAGCTTTGTTT.

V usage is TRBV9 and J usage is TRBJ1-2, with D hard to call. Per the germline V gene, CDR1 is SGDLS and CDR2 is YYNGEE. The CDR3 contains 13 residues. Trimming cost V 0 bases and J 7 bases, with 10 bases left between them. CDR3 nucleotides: TGTGCCAGCAGCGTAGGCGGGCGGGGTGGCTACACCTTC. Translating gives CASSVGGRGGYTF.

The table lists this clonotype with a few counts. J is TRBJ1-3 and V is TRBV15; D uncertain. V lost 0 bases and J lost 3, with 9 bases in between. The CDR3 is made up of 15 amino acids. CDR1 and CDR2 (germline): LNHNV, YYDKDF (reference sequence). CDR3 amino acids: CATSRDRVFGNTIYF. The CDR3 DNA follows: TGTGCCACCAGCAGAGATCGGGTTTTTGGAAACACCATATATTTT.

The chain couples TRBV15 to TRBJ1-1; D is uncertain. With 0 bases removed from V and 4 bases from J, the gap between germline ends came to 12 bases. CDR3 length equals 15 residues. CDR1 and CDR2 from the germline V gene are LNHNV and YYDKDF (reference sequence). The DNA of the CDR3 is TGTGCCACCAGCAGAGATAAATCAGCTCTCACTGAAGCTTTCTTT. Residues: CATSRDKSALTEAFF. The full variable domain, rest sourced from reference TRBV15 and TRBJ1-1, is DAMVIQNPRYQVTQFGKPVTLSCSQTLNHNVMYWYQQKSSQAPKLLFHYYDKDFNNEADTPDNFQSRRPNTSFCFLDIRSPGLGDTAMYLCATSRDKSALTEAFFGQGTRLTVV.

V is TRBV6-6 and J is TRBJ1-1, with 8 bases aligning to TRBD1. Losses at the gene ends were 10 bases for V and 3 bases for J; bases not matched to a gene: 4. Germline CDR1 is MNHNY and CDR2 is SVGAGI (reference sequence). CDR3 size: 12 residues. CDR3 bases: TGTGCCATATGGACAGGGTACACTGAAGCTTTCTTT. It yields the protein CAIWTGYTEAFF.

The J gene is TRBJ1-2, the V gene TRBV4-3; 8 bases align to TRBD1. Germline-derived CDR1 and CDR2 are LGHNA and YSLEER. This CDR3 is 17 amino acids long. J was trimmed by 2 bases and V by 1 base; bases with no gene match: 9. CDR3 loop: CASSQGPGQGGNYGYTF. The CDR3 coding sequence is TGCGCCAGCAGCCAAGGCCCCGGACAGGGTGGAAACTATGGCTACACCTTC.